This note documents a single T cell receptor (beta chain) sequence. Its target is unknown. One end of the junction does not line up with germline, which may come from a read error. This entry comes from a study of cytomegalovirus exposure and HLA in healthy donors. Overall study results and limits: Within the data, a cluster of highly shared sequence variants was likely a sequencing artifact.

PCR was performed using 60 Vbeta and 13 Jbeta primers. The assay was immunoSEQ multiplex PCR, and TCRdb's table has in-frame clones only and misses some. Of 200,000 to 250,000 clones in the sample, over 65% were seen once. CDR1 and CDR2 (germline): SEHNR, FQNEAQ (reference sequence). This CDR3 region has 14 residues. Each donor was healthy, and each was a bone marrow donor. This TCR derives from a human donor in good health. The gene calls are TRBV7-9 and TRBJ2-1; 12 bases line up with TRBD2. The sequenced material came from PBMCs. The CDR3 coding sequence is TGTTCCAGCAGCTTTGGGACTAGCGGGAATGAGCAGTTCTTC. It encodes CSSSFGTSGNEQFF. Full variable domain (rest looked up from reference TRBV7-9 and TRBJ2-1): DTGVSQNPRHKITKRGQNVTFRCDPISEHNRLYWYRQTLGQGPEFLTYFQNEAQLEKSRLLSDRFSAERPKGSFSTLEIQRTEQGDSAMYLCSSSFGTSGNEQFFGPGTRLTVL.